The clone carrying this T cell receptor (beta chain) appeared a single time. The sample belongs to a study of blood T cell repertoires in COVID-19. Looked up from germline, CDR1 is MNHEY and CDR2 is SVGAGI. The CDR3 is 15 residues long. J was trimmed by 7 bases and V by 6 bases; bases with no gene match: 8. The cohort comprised adults aged about 18 to 100 years residing in under 25 US areas. In assigning cohorts, the study relied on participant-reported clinical history. The data were produced by immunoSEQ multiplex PCR, yet TCRdb's version contains in-frame clones alone and is incomplete. The table lists fewer than 350,000 clones, about nine tenths of them singletons.

The chain links TRBV6-5 to TRBJ2-1, with 11 bases that match TRBD2. The sequenced sample consisted of PBMCs or T cells enriched from blood (not recorded which). This TCR came from a middle-aged woman with acute COVID-19. CDR3: CASRGIAGGPNEQFF. The CDR3 DNA reads TGTGCCAGCAGAGGGATAGCGGGAGGGCCGAATGAGCAGTTCTTC.